One and the same sample provided the 10 T cell receptor beta chains below, sequenced in a study of identical twins. Via MiXCR, TCRdb re-called the 5' RACE reads, giving one row per CDR3 protein. The sample lists just over 500,000 distinct CDR3 sequences; about 20% were seen once. The same data also went into a second study, on T cells expressing NK-cell markers.

The sequenced sample consisted of CD4+ T cells sorted from blood. All receptors derive from a young woman in good health.

This clonotype has just a few counts. V gene TRBV6-1 combines with J gene TRBJ1-2; D possibly corresponds to TRBD1 (5 bases). The CDR3 sequence is 16 residues long. The V and J ends lost 7 bases and 4 bases respectively, with 22 bases between them. Germline assignment: CDR1 MNHNS and CDR2 SASEGT. DNA of the CDR3: TGTGCCAGCATCAGGGACTGGACCAACAGCCCCTATGGCTACACCTTC. Translation gives CASIRDWTNSPYGYTF.

The gene calls are TRBV6-1 and TRBJ2-1, with D possibly matching TRBD2 (6 bases). The CDR3 has 15 residues. Trimming pared 2 bases from V and 8 bases from J, leaving 16 bases between. Per the germline V gene, CDR1 is MNHNS and CDR2 is SASEGT. The CDR3 protein is CASSELAWRRDEQFF. CDR3 bases: TGTGCCAGCAGTGAATTGGCGTGGAGGAGGGATGAGCAGTTCTTC.

In this sample, this clonotype turned up many times. The chain joins TRBV7-9 to TRBJ2-1, with TRBD1 identical over 8 bases. The V gene's germline CDR1 is SEHNR and CDR2 FQNEAQ (reference sequence). The CDR3 consists of 16 residues. The V segment lost 2 bases and the J segment 0 bases; nucleotides outside the gene matches: 3. The CDR3 region has the DNA TGTGCCAGCAGCTTAAGGACAGGGAGCTCCTACAATGAGCAGTTCTTC. Residues: CASSLRTGSSYNEQFF.

V gene TRBV6-1 combines with J gene TRBJ1-1; possibly TRBD1 for D (5 bases). V was cut by 7 bases and J by 4 bases, with 16 bases left in between. Germline CDR1 is MNHNS and CDR2 is SASEGT. The CDR3 is 14 amino acids. CDR3 sequence reads: CASTPPTGGTEAFF. The DNA for the CDR3 is TGTGCCAGCACCCCTCCCACAGGAGGCACTGAAGCTTTCTTT.

The J gene is TRBJ1-5, the V gene TRBV11-2; D possibly corresponds to TRBD1 (6 bases). Germline V CDR1 and CDR2: SGHAT, FQNNGV. The CDR3 covers 13 residues. The germline V and J ends were trimmed by 1 base and 8 bases, with 9 bases remaining between them. CDR3 amino acids: CASSLGAGEPQHF. CDR3 in DNA: TGTGCCAGCAGCTTAGGAGCAGGGGAGCCCCAGCATTTT.

In this sample, this clonotype turned up a few times. The DNA for the CDR3 is TGCGCCAGCAGCTTAACGGGCGGGAACACAGATACGCAGTATTTT. Protein product: CASSLTGGNTDTQYF. The V and J genes are TRBV5-1 and TRBJ2-3, with TRBD2 as a possible D gene (6 bases). This CDR3 has 15 residues. With 2 bases removed from V and 2 bases from J, the gap between germline ends came to 12 bases. Germline loops: CDR1 SGHRS, CDR2 YFSETQ.

The V gene is TRBV6-2 or TRBV6-3, the J gene TRBJ2-7; D perhaps matches TRBD2 (5 bases). V dropped 7 bases and J dropped 3 bases, with 10 bases sitting between them. There are 12 residues in the CDR3. The germline V gene encodes CDR1 MNHEY and CDR2 SVGEGT. CDR3 DNA sequence: TGTGCCAGCAAGTCGAGGGTCTACGAGCAGTACTTC. This gives the protein CASKSRVYEQYF.

This clonotype turned up a few times. This chain links TRBV20-1 with TRBJ2-1, with 11 bases that match TRBD2. The CDR3 runs 18 residues. V shed 1 base, J shed 4 bases, and the junction held 12 bases outside the gene matches. Germline assignment: CDR1 DFQATT and CDR2 SNEGSKA (reference sequence). CDR3 bases: TGCAGTGCTAGAGGGTATAGCGGGGGGGCTCTATTATACAATGAGCAGTTCTTC. Translating gives CSARGYSGGALLYNEQFF.

This chain connects TRBV5-1 to TRBJ1-5, with D hard to call. The germline V gene encodes CDR1 SGHRS and CDR2 YFSETQ. This CDR3 spans 13 amino acids. The V end lost 4 bases, the J end lost 8 bases, and 13 bases lay between the germline ends. CDR3 loop: CASSPDGLEPQHF. The CDR3 region has the DNA TGCGCCAGCAGCCCGGACGGTTTAGAGCCCCAGCATTTT.

The rearrangement links TRBV11-2 to TRBJ2-3; tentatively, D is TRBD1 (7 bases). Germline V gene data show CDR1 as SGHAT and CDR2 as FQNNGV. Trimming took off 3 bases at V and 1 base at J, with 20 bases between the two ends. This CDR3 comprises 18 residues. The CDR3 loop reads CASSFGAYAGQRTDTQYF. CDR3 coding DNA: TGTGCCAGCAGCTTCGGGGCATATGCGGGACAGCGCACAGATACGCAGTATTTT.